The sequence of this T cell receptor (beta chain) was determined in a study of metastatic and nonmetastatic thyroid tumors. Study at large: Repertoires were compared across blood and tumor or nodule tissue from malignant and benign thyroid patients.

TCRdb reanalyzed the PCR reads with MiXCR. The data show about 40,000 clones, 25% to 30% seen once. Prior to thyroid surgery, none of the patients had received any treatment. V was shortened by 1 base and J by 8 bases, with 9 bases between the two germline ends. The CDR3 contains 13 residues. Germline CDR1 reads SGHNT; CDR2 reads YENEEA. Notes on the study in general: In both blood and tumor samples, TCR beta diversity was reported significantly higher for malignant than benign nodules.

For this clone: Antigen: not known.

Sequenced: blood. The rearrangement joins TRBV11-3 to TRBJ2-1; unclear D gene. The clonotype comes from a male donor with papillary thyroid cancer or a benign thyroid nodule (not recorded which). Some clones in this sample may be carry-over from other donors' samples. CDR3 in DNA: TGTGCCAGCAGCTTAGGTGGCTTTGATGAGCAGTTCTTC. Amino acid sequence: CASSLGGFDEQFF.